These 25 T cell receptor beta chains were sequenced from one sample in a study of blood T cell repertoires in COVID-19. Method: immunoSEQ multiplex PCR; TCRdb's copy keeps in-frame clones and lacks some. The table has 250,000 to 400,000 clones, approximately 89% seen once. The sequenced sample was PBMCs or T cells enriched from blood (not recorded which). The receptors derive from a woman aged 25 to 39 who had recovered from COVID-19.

The CDR3, as DNA: TGTGCCAGCAGCTTAGGGGCCGGGACAGGGAATTTTTCACCCCTCCACTTT. This translates into CASSLGAGTGNFSPLHF. V usage is TRBV7-2 and J usage is TRBJ1-6; 9 bases agree with TRBD1. The CDR3 is 17 residues long. V dropped 1 base and J dropped 9; count of bases not matched to a gene: 10. Germline V gene data show CDR1 as SGHTA and CDR2 as FQGNSA.

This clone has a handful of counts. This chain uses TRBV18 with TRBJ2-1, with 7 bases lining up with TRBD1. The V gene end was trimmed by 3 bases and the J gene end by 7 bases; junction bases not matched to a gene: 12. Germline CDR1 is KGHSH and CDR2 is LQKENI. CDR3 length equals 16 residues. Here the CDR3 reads CASSPPTGLIGNEQFF. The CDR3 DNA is TGTGCCAGCTCACCGCCGACAGGGTTAATAGGGAATGAGCAGTTCTTC.

The CDR3 DNA follows: TGTGCCAGCAGTTTAGAATCAGTACGCGGCTACACCTTC. The encoded protein is CASSLESVRGYTF. The genes are TRBV28 and TRBJ1-2, with D unclear. Germline CDR1 MDHEN, CDR2 SYDVKM. The V end lost 2 bases, the J end lost 8 bases, and 12 bases lay between the germline ends. The CDR3 totals 13 residues.

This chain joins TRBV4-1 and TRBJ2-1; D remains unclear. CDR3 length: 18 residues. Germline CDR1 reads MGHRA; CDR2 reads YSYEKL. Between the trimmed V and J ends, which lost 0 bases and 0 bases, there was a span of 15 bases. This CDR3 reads CASSQEYGEANSYNEQFF. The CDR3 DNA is TGCGCCAGCAGCCAAGAGTATGGCGAGGCAAACTCCTACAATGAGCAGTTCTTC.

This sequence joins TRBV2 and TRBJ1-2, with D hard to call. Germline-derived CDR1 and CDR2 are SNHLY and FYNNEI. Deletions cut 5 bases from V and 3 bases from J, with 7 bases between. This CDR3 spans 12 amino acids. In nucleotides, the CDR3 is TGTGCCAGCAGTATTCGGGACTATGGCTACACCTTC. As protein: CASSIRDYGYTF.

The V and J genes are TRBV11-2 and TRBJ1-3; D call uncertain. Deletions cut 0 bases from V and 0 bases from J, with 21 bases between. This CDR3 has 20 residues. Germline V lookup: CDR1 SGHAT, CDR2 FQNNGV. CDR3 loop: CASSLDSAGHSSYSGNTIYF. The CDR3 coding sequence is TGTGCCAGCAGCTTAGATTCGGCTGGGCACAGCTCCTACTCTGGAAACACCATATATTTT.

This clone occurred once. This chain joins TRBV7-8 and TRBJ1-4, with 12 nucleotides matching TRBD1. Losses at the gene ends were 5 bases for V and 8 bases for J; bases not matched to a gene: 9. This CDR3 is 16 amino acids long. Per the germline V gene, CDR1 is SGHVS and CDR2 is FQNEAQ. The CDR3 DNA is TGTGCCAGCAGCCAACGGGACAGGGGGCGGAAGGAAAAACTGTTTTTT. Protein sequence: CASSQRDRGRKEKLFF.

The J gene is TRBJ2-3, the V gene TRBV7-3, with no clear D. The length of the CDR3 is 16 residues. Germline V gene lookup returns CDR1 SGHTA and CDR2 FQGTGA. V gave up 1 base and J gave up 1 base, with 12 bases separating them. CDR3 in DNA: TGTGCCAGCAGCTTAAACCGACTTCTAGGCACAGATACGCAGTATTTT. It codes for CASSLNRLLGTDTQYF.

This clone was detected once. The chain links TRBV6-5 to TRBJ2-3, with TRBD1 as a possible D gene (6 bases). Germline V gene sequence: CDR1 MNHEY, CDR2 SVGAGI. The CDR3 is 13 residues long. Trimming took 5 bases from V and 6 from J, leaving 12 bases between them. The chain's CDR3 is CASSMGASDTQYF. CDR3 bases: TGTGCCAGCAGTATGGGGGCTTCCGATACGCAGTATTTT.

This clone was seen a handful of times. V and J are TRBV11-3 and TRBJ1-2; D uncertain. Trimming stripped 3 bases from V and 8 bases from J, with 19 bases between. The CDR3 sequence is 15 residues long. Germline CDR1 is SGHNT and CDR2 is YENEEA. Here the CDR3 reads CASSLVRVDAWGYTF. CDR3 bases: TGTGCCAGCAGCTTGGTCCGGGTCGATGCCTGGGGCTACACCTTC.

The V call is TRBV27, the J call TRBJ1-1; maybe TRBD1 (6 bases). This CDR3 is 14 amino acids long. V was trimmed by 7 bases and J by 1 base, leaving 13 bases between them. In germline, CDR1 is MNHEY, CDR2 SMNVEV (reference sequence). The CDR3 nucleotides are TGTGCCAGCACCCCGACAGGTAGGAACACTGAAGCTTTCTTT. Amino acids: CASTPTGRNTEAFF.

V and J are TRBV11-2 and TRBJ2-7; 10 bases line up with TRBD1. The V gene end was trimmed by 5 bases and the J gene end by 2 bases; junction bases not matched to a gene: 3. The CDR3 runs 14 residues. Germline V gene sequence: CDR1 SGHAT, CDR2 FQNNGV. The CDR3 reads CASSAGTGAYEQYF. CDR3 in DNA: TGTGCCAGCAGCGCCGGGACAGGGGCCTACGAGCAGTACTTC.

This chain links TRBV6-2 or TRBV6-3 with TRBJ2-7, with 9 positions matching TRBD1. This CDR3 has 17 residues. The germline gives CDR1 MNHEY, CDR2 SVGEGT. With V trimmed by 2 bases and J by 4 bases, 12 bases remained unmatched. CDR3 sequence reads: CASSYGPGQGIAYEQYF. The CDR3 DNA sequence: TGTGCCAGCAGTTACGGGCCTGGACAGGGGATAGCTTACGAGCAGTACTTC.

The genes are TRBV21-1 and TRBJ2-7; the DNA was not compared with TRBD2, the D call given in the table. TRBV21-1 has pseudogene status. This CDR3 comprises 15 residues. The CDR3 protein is CASSHGGTHSYEQYF. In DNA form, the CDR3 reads TGTGCCAGCAGCCACGGGGGGACCCACTCCTACGAGCAGTACTTC.

CDR3 DNA: TGTGCCAGCAGCCTTCACTCAGGGGGTAGTAATGAAAAACTGTTTTTT. Protein: CASSLHSGGSNEKLFF. This chain links TRBV9 with TRBJ1-4, with 7 nucleotides matching TRBD1. Germline V gene lookup returns CDR1 SGDLS and CDR2 YYNGEE. The CDR3 sequence is 16 residues long. The V gene end was trimmed by 4 bases and the J gene end by 4 bases; junction bases not matched to a gene: 10.

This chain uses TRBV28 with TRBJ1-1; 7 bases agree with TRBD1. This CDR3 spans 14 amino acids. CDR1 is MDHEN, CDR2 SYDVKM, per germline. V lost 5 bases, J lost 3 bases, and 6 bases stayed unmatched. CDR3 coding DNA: TGTGCCAGCAGTGGACAGACAGGGCACACTGAAGCTTTCTTT. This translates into CASSGQTGHTEAFF.

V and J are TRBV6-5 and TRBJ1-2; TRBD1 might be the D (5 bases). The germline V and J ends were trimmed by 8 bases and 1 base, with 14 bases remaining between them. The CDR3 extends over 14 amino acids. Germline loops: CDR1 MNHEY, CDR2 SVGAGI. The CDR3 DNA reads TGTGCCAGCGAGAGAAGGGGCTTTAACTATGGCTACACCTTC. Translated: CASERRGFNYGYTF.

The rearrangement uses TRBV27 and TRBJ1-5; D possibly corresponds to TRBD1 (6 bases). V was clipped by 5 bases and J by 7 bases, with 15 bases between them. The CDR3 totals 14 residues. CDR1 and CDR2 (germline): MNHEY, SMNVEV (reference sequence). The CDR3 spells CASSTGGGGQPQHF. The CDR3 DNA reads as TGTGCCAGCAGTACGGGAGGGGGAGGGCAGCCCCAGCATTTT.

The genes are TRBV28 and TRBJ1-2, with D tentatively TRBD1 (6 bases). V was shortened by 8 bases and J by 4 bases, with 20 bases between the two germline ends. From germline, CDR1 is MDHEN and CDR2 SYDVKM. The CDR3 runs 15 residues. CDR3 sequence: CASDTNTGNRYGYTF. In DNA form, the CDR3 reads TGTGCCAGCGATACAAATACAGGGAATCGCTATGGCTACACCTTC.

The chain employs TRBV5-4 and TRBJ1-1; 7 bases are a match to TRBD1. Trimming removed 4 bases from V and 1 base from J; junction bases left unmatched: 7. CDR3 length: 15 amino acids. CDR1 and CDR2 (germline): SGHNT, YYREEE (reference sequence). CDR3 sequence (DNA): TGTGCCAGCAGCCAACCCGGGACAGCGAACACTGAAGCTTTCTTT. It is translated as CASSQPGTANTEAFF.

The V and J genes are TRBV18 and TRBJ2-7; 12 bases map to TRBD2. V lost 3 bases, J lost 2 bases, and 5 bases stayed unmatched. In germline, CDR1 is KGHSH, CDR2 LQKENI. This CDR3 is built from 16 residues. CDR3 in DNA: TGTGCCAGCTCACCGGAACTAGCGGGGGGTACCTACGAGCAGTACTTC. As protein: CASSPELAGGTYEQYF.

In DNA form, the CDR3 reads TGTGCCAGCAGCTTAGTTGGGACGACCGGGACTAGCGCGTACGAGCAGTACTTC. Amino acids: CASSLVGTTGTSAYEQYF. V is TRBV7-2 and J is TRBJ2-7; 10 bases agree with TRBD2. This CDR3 has 18 amino acids. The trim removed 1 base at V and 4 bases at J, leaving 13 bases unmatched. CDR1 and CDR2 (germline): SGHTA, FQGNSA. Variable domain in full (rest from reference TRBV7-2 and TRBJ2-7): GAGVSQSPSNKVTEKGKDVELRCDPISGHTALYWYRQSLGQGLEFLIYFQGNSAPDKSGLPSDRFSAERTGGSVSTLTIQRTQQEDSAVYLCASSLVGTTGTSAYEQYFGPGTRLTVT.

The CDR3 spells CASSEFSTTGELFF. CDR3 nucleotide sequence: TGTGCCAGCAGTGAATTCTCTACCACCGGGGAGCTGTTTTTT. V usage is TRBV2 and J usage is TRBJ2-2, with D uncertain. The CDR3 length is 14 residues. The germline V and J ends were trimmed by 2 bases and 4 bases, with 8 bases remaining between them. Germline CDR1 SNHLY, CDR2 FYNNEI.

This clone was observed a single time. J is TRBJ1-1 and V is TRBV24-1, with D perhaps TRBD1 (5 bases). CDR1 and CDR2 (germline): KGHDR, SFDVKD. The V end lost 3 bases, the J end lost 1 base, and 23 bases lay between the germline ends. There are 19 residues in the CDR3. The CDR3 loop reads CATSDPSPGLKRRNTEAFF. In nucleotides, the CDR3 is TGTGCCACCAGTGATCCCTCCCCGGGACTCAAGCGTAGGAACACTGAAGCTTTCTTT.

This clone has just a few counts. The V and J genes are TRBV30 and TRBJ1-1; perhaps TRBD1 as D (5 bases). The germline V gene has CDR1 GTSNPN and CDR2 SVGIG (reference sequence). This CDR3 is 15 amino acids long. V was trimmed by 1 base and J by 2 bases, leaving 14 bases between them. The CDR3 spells CAWSAGFKINTEAFF. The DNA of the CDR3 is TGTGCCTGGAGTGCAGGGTTCAAGATTAACACTGAAGCTTTCTTT.